This TCR beta chain was documented in a study of cytomegalovirus exposure and HLA in healthy donors. Findings and limits, study-wide: Both high specificity and high sensitivity reportedly marked the classifier's diagnosis of cytomegalovirus status. Investigators reported 150 to 200 TCR beta chains as tied to cytomegalovirus.

In regard to this clone: Antigen unknown.

A multiplex PCR was run with 60 Vbeta primers and 13 Jbeta primers. As originally analysed: In a later analysis, some 10 million of 65 million to 90 million unique beta chains occurred in at least two donors. The protocol was immunoSEQ multiplex PCR, while the TCRdb copy is restricted to in-frame clones and leaves out a portion. V, J and clone size were drawn from that table, and D and trimming were deduced from the DNA. The profile covers around 99,000 clones, with 81% appearing a single time and over 2% taken by the ten largest. Germline-derived CDR1 and CDR2 are MRHNA and SNTAGT. The J segment lost 11 bases and the V segment lost 3 bases, leaving 9 bases of the junction unmatched. The CDR3 runs to 14 residues.

Specimen: PBMCs. V and J are TRBV6-4 and TRBJ1-2; 10 positions agree with TRBD1. The receptor's source is a woman in her 30s in good health and CMV-seronegative. The CDR3, as DNA: TGTGCCAGCAGTGAAGAATCGGGACAGGGGAGTTACACCTTC. Amino acids: CASSEESGQGSYTF.